This TCR beta chain was sequenced in a study of human CD8 memory T cell subsets. Preparation of the TCR beta libraries relied on UMI-labeled 5' RACE. TCRdb reprocessed the 5' RACE reads and keeps a single row for each CDR3 protein, giving no DNA. This sample contains some 10,000 distinct CDR3 sequences. The CDR3 spans 15 residues. Germline V gene lookup returns CDR1 SGHKS and CDR2 YYEKEE (reference sequence). Sequencing input: CD8+ T cells from PBMCs. The gene calls are TRBV5-5 and TRBJ2-3. This clonotype was obtained from a human donor in good health. Here the CDR3 reads CASSLEWRSTDTQYF.